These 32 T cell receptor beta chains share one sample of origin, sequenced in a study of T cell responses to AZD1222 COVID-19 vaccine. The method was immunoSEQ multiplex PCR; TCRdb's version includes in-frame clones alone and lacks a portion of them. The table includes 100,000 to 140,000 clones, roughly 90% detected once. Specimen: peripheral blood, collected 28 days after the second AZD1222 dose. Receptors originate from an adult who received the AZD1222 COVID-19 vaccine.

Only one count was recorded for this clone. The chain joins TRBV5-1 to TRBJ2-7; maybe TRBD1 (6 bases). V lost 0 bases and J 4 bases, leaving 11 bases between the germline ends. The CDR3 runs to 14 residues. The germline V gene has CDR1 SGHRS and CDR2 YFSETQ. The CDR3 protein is CASSLVGQSYEQYF. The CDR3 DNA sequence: TGCGCCAGCAGCTTGGTTGGACAGTCTTACGAGCAGTACTTC.

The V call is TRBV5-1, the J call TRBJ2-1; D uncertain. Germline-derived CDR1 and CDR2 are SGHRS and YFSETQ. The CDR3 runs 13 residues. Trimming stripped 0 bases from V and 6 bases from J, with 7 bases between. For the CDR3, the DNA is TGCGCCAGCAGCTTGGTTCAGATCAATGAGCAGTTCTTC. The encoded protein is CASSLVQINEQFF.

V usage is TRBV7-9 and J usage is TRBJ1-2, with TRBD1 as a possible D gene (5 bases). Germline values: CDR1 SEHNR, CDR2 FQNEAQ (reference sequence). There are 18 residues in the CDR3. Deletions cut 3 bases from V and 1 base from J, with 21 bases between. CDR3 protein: CASSLGGEAKKINYGYTF. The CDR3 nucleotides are TGTGCCAGCAGCTTGGGGGGAGAAGCTAAAAAGATTAACTATGGCTACACCTTC. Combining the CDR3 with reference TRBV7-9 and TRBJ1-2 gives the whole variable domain DTGVSQNPRHKITKRGQNVTFRCDPISEHNRLYWYRQTLGQGPEFLTYFQNEAQLEKSRLLSDRFSAERPKGSFSTLEIQRTEQGDSAMYLCASSLGGEAKKINYGYTFGSGTRLTVV.

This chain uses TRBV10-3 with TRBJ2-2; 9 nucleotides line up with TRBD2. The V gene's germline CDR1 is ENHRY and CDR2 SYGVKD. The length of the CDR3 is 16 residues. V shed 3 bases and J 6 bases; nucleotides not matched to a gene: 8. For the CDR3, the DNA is TGTGCCATCAGTGATGGGCTAGCGGGGTTAGCCGGGGAGCTGTTTTTT. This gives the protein CAISDGLAGLAGELFF.

The chain's CDR3 is CASSQDSQGNQPQHF. The CDR3, as DNA: TGCGCCAGCAGCCAAGATAGCCAGGGTAATCAGCCCCAGCATTTT. The chain joins TRBV4-3 to TRBJ1-5; the D gene is possibly TRBD1 (5 bases). The CDR3 has 15 amino acids. V lost 0 bases and J 4 bases, leaving 10 bases between the germline ends. The germline gives CDR1 LGHNA, CDR2 YSLEER.

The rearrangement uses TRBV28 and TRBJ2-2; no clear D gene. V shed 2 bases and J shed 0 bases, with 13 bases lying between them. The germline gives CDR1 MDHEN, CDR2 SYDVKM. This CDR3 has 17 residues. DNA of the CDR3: TGTGCCAGCAGTTTAAGAAGGCGTTACGCGAACACCGGGGAGCTGTTTTTT. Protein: CASSLRRRYANTGELFF.

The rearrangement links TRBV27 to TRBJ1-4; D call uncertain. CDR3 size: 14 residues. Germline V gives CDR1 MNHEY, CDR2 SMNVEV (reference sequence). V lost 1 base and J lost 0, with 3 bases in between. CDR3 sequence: CASSLFATNEKLFF. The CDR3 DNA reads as TGTGCCAGCAGTTTATTTGCAACTAATGAAAAACTGTTTTTT.

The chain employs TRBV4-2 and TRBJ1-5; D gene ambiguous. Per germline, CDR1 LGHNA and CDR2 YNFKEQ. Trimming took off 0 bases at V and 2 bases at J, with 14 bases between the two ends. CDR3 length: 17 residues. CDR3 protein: CASSQDRARPGNQPQHF. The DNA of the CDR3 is TGTGCCAGCAGCCAAGATCGCGCCAGACCTGGCAATCAGCCCCAGCATTTT.

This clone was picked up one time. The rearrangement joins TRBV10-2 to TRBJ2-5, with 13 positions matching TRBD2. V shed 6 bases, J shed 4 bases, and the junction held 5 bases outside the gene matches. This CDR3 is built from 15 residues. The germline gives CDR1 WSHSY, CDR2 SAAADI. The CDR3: CASRGTSGEGETQYF. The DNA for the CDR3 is TGCGCCAGCAGGGGGACTAGCGGGGAGGGAGAGACCCAGTACTTC.

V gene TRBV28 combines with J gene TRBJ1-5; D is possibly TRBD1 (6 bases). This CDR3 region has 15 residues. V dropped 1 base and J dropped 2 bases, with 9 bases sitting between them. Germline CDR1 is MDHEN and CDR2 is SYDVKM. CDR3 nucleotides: TGTGCCAGCAGTTTATACAGGGTGGGCAATCAGCCCCAGCATTTT. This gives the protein CASSLYRVGNQPQHF.

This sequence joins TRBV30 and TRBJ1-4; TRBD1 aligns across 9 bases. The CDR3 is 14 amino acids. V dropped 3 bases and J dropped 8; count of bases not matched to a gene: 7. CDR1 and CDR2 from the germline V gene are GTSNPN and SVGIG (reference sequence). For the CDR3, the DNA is TGTGCCTGGAGAGGGACAGGGTACCGGGAAAAACTGTTTTTT. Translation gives CAWRGTGYREKLFF.

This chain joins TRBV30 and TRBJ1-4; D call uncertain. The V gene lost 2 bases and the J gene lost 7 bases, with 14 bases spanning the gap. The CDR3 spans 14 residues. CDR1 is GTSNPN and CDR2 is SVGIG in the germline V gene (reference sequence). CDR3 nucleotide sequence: TGTGCCTGGAGTCAAGGACCCCCGGCTGAAAAACTGTTTTTT. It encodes CAWSQGPPAEKLFF.

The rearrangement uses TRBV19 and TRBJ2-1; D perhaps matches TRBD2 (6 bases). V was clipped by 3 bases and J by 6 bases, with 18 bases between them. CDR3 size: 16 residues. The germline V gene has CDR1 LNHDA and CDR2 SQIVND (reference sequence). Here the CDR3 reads CASSIAIGTGTNEQFF. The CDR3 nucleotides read TGTGCCAGTAGTATCGCTATCGGGACTGGAACCAATGAGCAGTTCTTC.

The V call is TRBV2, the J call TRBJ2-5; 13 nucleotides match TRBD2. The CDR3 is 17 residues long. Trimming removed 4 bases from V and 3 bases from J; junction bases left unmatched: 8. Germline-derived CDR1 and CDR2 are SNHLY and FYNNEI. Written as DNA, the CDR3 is TGTGCCAGCAGTGGGACTAGCGGGGGATCGGGGGAAGAGACCCAGTACTTC. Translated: CASSGTSGGSGEETQYF.

This chain's CDR3 is CASSVGVRGLYNEQFF. The CDR3 coding sequence is TGTGCCAGCAGCGTAGGGGTGCGGGGGTTATACAATGAGCAGTTCTTC. This sequence joins TRBV9 and TRBJ2-1, with 7 bases that match TRBD2. The CDR3 sequence is 16 residues long. Germline CDR1 and CDR2: SGDLS and YYNGEE. The V gene end was trimmed by 0 bases and the J gene end by 4 bases; junction bases not matched to a gene: 7.

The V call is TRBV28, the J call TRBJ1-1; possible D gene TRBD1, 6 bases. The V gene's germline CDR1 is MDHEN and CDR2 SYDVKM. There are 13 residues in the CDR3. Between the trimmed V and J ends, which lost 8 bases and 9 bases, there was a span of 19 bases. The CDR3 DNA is TGTGCCAGCGGATCAGAAGGAGGGGGGAAAGCTTTCTTT. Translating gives CASGSEGGGKAFF.

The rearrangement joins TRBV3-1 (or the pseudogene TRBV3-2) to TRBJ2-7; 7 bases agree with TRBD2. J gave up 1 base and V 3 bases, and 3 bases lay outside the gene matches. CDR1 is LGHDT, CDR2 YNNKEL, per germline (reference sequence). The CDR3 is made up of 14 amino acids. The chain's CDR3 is CASSHGLGSYEQYF. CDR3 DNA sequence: TGTGCCAGCAGCCACGGACTAGGGTCCTACGAGCAGTACTTC.

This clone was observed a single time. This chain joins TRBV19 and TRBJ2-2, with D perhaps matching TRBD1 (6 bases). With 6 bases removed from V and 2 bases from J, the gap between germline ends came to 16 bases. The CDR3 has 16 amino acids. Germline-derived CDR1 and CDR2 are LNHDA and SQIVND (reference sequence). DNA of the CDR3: TGTGCCAGTAGCCCCAACAGAGGGGGAAACACCGGGGAGCTGTTTTTT. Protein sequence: CASSPNRGGNTGELFF.

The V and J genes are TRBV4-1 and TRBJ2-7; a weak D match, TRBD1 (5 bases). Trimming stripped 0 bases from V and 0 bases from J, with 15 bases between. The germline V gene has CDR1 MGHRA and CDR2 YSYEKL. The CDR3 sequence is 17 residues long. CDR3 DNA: TGCGCCAGCAGCCAAGAGGGGCTTGCACAGAGCTCCTACGAGCAGTACTTC. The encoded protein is CASSQEGLAQSSYEQYF.

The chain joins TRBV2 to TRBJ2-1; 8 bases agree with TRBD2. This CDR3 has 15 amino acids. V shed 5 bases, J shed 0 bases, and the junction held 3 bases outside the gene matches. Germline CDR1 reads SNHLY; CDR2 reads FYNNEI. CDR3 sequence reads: CASSLAGNSYNEQFF. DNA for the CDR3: TGTGCCAGCAGTCTAGCGGGCAACTCCTACAATGAGCAGTTCTTC.

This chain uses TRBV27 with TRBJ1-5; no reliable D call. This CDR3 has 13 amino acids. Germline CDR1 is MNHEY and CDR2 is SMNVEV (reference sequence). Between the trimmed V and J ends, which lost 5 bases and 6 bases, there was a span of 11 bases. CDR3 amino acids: CASSEGLSQPQHF. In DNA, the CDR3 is TGTGCCAGCAGTGAGGGCTTAAGTCAGCCCCAGCATTTT.

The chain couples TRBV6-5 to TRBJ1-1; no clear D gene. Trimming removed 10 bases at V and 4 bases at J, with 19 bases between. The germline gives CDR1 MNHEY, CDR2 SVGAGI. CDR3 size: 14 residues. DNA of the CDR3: TGTGCCACCATAAATGTCCAGCGACGCACTGAAGCTTTCTTT. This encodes CATINVQRRTEAFF.

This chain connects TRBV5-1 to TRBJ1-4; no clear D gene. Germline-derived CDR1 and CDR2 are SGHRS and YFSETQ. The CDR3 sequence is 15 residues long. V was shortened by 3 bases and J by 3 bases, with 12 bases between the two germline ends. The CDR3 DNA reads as TGCGCCAGCAGCTCCGGAGTGGTAGCTAATGAAAAACTGTTTTTT. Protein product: CASSSGVVANEKLFF.

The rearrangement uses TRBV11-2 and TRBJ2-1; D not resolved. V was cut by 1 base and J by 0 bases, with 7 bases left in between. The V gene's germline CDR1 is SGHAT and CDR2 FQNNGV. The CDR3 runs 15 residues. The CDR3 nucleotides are TGTGCCAGCAGCTTAGTCGGCGGCTCCTACAATGAGCAGTTCTTC. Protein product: CASSLVGGSYNEQFF.

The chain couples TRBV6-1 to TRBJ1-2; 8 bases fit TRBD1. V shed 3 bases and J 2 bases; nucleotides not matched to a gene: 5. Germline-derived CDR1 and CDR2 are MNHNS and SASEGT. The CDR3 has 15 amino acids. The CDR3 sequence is CASSDTGTGNYGYTF. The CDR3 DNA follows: TGTGCCAGCAGTGACACCGGGACAGGCAACTATGGCTACACCTTC.

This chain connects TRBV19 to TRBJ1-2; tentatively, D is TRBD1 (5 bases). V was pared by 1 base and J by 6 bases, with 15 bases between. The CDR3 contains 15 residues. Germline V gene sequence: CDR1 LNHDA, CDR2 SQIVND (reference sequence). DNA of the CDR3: TGTGCCAGTAGTATAGTTCCGGGGGGACCAAATGGCTACACCTTC. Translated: CASSIVPGGPNGYTF.

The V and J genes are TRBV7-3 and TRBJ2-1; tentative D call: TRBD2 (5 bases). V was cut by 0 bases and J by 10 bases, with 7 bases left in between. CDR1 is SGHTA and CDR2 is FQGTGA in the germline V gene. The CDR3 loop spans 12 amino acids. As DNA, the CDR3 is TGTGCCAGCAGCTTAACCCGCGGGGAGCAGTTCTTC. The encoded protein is CASSLTRGEQFF. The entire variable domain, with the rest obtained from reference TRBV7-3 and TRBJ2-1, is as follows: GAGVSQTPSNKVTEKGKYVELRCDPISGHTALYWYRQSLGQGPEFLIYFQGTGAADDSGLPNDRFFAVRPEGSVSTLKIQRTERGDSAVYLCASSLTRGEQFFGPGTRLTVL.

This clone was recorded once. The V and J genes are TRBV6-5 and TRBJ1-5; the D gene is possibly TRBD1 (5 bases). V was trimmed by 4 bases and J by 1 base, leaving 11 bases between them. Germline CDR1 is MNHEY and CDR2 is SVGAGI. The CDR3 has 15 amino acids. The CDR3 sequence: CASSSQGASNQPQHF. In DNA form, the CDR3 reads TGTGCCAGCAGTTCCCAGGGAGCCAGCAATCAGCCCCAGCATTTT.

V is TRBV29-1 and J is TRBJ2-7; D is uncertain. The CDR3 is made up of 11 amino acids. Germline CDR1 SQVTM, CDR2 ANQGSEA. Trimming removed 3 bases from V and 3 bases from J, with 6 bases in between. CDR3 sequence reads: CSVDCYYEQYF. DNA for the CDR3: TGCAGCGTTGACTGCTACTACGAGCAGTACTTC.

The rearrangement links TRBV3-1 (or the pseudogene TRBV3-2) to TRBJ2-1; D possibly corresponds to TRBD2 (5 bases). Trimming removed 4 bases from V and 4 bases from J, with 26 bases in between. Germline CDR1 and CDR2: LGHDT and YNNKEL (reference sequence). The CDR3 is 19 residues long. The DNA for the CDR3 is TGTGCCAGCAGCCCGGTCGTAAACTGGATTGCGGGCAGTTACAATGAGCAGTTCTTC. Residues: CASSPVVNWIAGSYNEQFF.

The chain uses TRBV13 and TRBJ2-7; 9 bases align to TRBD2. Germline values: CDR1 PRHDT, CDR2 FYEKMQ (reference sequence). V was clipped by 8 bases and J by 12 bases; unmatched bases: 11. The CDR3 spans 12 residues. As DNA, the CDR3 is TGTGCCAGCCACGGGATAGCGGGGGTCCTGTACTTC. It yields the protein CASHGIAGVLYF.

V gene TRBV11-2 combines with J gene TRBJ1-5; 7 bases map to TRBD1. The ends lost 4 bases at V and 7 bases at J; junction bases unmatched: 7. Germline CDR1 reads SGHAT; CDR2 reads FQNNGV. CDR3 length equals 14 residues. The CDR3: CASSSGTEGQPQHF. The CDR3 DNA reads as TGTGCCAGCAGCTCCGGGACAGAAGGGCAGCCCCAGCATTTT.